The rows below give T cell receptor beta chains drawn from one sample of a study of tumor-infiltrating lymphocytes in localized non-small cell lung cancer. The repertoire was sequenced with immunoSEQ multiplex PCR; TCRdb's copy has only in-frame clones and lacks some. The table records about 6,400 clones, around 80% of them present only once. The sequencing input was uninvolved lung tissue not adjacent to the tumor. These receptors all come from a human donor with non-small cell lung cancer. CDR3s leave out the opening cysteine and the closing phenylalanine or tryptophan. A D gene is named only where the DNA matches it firmly.

D,V,CDR3
NA,TRBV6-5,ASRDSSGANVLT
NA,TRBV28,ASSLVLGGMRIQY
TRBD1,TRBV10-2,ASSEPGQGNNEQF
NA,TRBV5-5,ASSLAPPSYNEQF
NA,TRBV11-2,ASSQYRDINGYT
NA,TRBV19,ASSIGDNTDTQY
NA,TRBV2,AITVGPTEAF
NA,TRBV25-1,ASSPGGYGYT
NA,TRBV21-1,ASSWPQH
NA,TRBV4-1,ASSQDPFNEQF
TRBD1,TRBV7-2,ASSSSRTGKNTGELF
NA,TRBV21-1,ASSSTGGEETEAF
NA,TRBV7-9,ASSLDARSYGNTIY
NA,TRBV6-5,ASSYDGGTGELF
TRBD1,TRBV11-2,ASSLVGQNEQY
NA,TRBV30,AWSLDTVGDTQY
TRBD2,TRBV5-1,ASSSTGLATDTQY
TRBD2,TRBV29-1,SVVVAGGSYNEQF
NA,TRBV4-2,ASSQDQADSYGYT
NA,TRBV6-1,ASSERFWNEQF
TRBD2,TRBV6-4,ASSTSGTNEQF
NA,TRBV6-4,ASSDMGGSASYEQY
NA,TRBV4-2,ASSQGAEAF
NA,TRBV29-1,SVVSWEKLF
NA,TRBV6-6,ASSPGLYLEAF
NA,TRBV7-2,ASSLDPRTEQF
TRBD1,TRBV7-9,ASSQGDSPNYGYT
TRBD1,TRBV6-4,ASSPLAGTGNTEAF
NA,TRBV6-6,ASNSGTGGELF
TRBD1,TRBV6-5,ASSLTGGRGNQPQH
TRBD2,TRBV29-1,SVGSGKVNEQF